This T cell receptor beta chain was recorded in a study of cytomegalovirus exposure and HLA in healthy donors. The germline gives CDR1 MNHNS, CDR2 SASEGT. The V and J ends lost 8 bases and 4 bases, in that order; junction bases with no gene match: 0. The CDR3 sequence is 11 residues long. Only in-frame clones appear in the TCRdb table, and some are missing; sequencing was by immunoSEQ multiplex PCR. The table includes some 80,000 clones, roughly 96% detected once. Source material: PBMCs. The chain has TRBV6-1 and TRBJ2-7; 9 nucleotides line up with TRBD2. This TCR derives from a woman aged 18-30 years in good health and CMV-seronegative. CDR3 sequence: CASLAGYEQYF. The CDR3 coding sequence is TGTGCCAGCCTAGCGGGATACGAGCAGTACTTC.